This T cell receptor (beta chain) comes out of a study of blood T cell repertoires in COVID-19. Study at large: Researchers got acute and convalescent COVID-19 samples from the United States, Italy and Spain. The analysed material was cDNA or gDNA that came from T cells, B-cell-depleted T cells, or PBMCs.

TCRdb's copy holds only in-frame clones and misses some; the assay was immunoSEQ multiplex PCR. The data hold some 48,000 clones, with roughly nine tenths observed a single time. V dropped 1 base and J dropped 9; count of bases not matched to a gene: 4. Germline loops: CDR1 LNHDA, CDR2 SQIVND (reference sequence). This CDR3 has 15 amino acids. The J gene is TRBJ2-1, the V gene TRBV19; 12 bases align to TRBD2. The TCR originated in a woman of 80 years or more with acute or convalescent COVID-19. The specimen sequenced was peripheral blood. CDR3: CASSIVTSGGSEQFF. The CDR3 DNA sequence: TGTGCCAGTAGTATAGTAACTAGCGGGGGGTCTGAGCAGTTCTTC.